Below, one TCR beta chain is given with its context. This clonotype occurred many times. Its antigen is still unknown. Qualities for individual bases were not recorded, and no much larger clone is one base off. Preparation of the library involved multiplex PCR. The listed sequencing device is Illumina HiSeq 2500. TCRbeta libraries were constructed through three rounds of nested PCR with primers (Table S4) according to protocols adapted from ARM-PCR. PCR products of 200-500 bp were gel-excised and purified with the QIAquick gel extraction kit before sequencing. As for how the authors treated the data: Reads were cleaned using Trimmomatic, were merged into complete CDR3 sequences using FLASH, and were assigned to V(D)J germline segments using MiTCR. Clonal diversity was calculated as the inverse Simpson's index using VDJtools. A read counted as productive if the sequence was in-frame and lacked a premature stop codon. TCRdb itself trimmed the public reads at Q25 with fastp, ran MiXCR and retained productive beta chains. Rows matching on CDR3 protein sequence are summarized as one entry with the most common DNA and genes. For this entry, the V and J calls and clone size follow TCRdb and not the study's own pipeline. A total of around 71,000 distinct CDR3 sequences appear in this sample, around 77% of them only once. The ten largest clones add up to around 10% of the sample.

This entry is derived from a study of tumor and adjacent non-tumor tissue in lung cancer (dated by TCRdb to 2016 to 2019). The study in broad terms: Of the cohort, 12 patients had adenocarcinoma, 2 had squamous cell carcinoma and 1 had small cell lung cancer. The 15 or so patients were aged roughly 30 to 85 years, included around 10 men and 5 women, and had TNM stage I to III disease. Sequencing produced roughly 130 million productive TCRbeta reads in total, an average of about 4 million reads per sample. The study compared bulk TCRbeta repertoires between lung tumor tissue and matched distant non-tumor lung tissue from over 12 lung cancer patients. Approximately 31 paired specimens, one tumor and one normal lung sample per patient, were profiled by TCRbeta CDR3 sequencing. Overall study results and their limits: Neither the sequencing platform nor unique molecular identifiers are named or mentioned anywhere in the methods. TCR diversity was significantly higher in younger patients, and greater tumor TCR diversity was associated with shorter overall survival and shorter disease-free survival. Significantly higher TCR diversity (inverse Simpson) was observed in tumor tissue than in normal lung tissue (around 460 vs 160, P = 0.0075, Mann-Whitney U test). Only around 14 patients were in the cohort, and the authors stated that larger samples and more detailed clinical data are needed. Peripheral blood was not sequenced, so blood TCRbeta repertoires in these lung cancer patients were not examined. In normal lung, the top 100 clones accounted for a significantly larger cumulative share of the repertoire than in tumor tissue.

The CDR3, from cysteine to phenylalanine, totals 14 residues. The read is trimmed to its CDR3 DNA, 42 bases read in frame from base 1. The CDR1 and CDR2 encoded by the germline V gene are MGHRA and YSYEKL. V and J are truncated by 8 bases and 6 bases respectively, leaving an intervening sequence of 16 bases. RNA was isolated from bulk unsorted tissue, and RNA quality was assessed with a NanoDrop ND-1000 and an Agilent 2100. All donors had newly diagnosed lung cancer, had not received prior chemotherapy, and were admitted for thoracic surgery in China between August and November 2014. The study excluded patients who had received radiotherapy or chemotherapy before or who had another cancer at the same time. Surgical tissue pieces of roughly 1-2 cm3 were preserved in RNAlater solution and stored at -80 °C until use.

The TCR originated in a woman in her thirties or forties with non-small cell lung cancer. Sequenced sample: lung tumor tissue. The chain is assembled from TRBV4-1 and TRBJ1-4; there is no confident call for the D gene. The DNA reads TGCGCCAGCGCCCTAGGGCCTAGGCATGAAAAACTGTTTTTT. The translation is CASALGPRHEKLFF.